The present entry profiles one T cell receptor beta chain with its context. Germline V gene sequence: CDR1 LNHDA, CDR2 SQIVND (reference sequence). The CDR3 spans 14 residues. Deletions cut 6 bases from V and 1 base from J, with 13 bases between. Original methodology: Nucleated cell counts were estimated from reference gene primer amplification. Sequencing was performed with immunoSEQ multiplex PCR; in TCRdb, only in-frame clones are kept and a portion is missing. Clone size and the V and J calls come from that table; the DNA yielded D and trimming. Of 53,000 or so clones in the sample, about 77% were seen once. The source of the sample is a study of blood T cell repertoires in COVID-19. Study summary: Both acute and convalescent COVID-19 samples were obtained from the United States, Italy and Spain. PBMCs, B-cell-depleted T cells, or T cells were the source of the cDNA or gDNA that made up the material.

Sequenced sample: peripheral blood. This clonotype was sampled from a man between 65 and 80 years old with active or convalescent COVID-19. The rearrangement uses TRBV19 and TRBJ2-7; maybe TRBD2 (6 bases). The CDR3 sequence is CASRGNSGSYEQYF. In DNA form, the CDR3 reads TGTGCCAGTAGGGGGAATAGCGGTTCCTACGAGCAGTACTTC.